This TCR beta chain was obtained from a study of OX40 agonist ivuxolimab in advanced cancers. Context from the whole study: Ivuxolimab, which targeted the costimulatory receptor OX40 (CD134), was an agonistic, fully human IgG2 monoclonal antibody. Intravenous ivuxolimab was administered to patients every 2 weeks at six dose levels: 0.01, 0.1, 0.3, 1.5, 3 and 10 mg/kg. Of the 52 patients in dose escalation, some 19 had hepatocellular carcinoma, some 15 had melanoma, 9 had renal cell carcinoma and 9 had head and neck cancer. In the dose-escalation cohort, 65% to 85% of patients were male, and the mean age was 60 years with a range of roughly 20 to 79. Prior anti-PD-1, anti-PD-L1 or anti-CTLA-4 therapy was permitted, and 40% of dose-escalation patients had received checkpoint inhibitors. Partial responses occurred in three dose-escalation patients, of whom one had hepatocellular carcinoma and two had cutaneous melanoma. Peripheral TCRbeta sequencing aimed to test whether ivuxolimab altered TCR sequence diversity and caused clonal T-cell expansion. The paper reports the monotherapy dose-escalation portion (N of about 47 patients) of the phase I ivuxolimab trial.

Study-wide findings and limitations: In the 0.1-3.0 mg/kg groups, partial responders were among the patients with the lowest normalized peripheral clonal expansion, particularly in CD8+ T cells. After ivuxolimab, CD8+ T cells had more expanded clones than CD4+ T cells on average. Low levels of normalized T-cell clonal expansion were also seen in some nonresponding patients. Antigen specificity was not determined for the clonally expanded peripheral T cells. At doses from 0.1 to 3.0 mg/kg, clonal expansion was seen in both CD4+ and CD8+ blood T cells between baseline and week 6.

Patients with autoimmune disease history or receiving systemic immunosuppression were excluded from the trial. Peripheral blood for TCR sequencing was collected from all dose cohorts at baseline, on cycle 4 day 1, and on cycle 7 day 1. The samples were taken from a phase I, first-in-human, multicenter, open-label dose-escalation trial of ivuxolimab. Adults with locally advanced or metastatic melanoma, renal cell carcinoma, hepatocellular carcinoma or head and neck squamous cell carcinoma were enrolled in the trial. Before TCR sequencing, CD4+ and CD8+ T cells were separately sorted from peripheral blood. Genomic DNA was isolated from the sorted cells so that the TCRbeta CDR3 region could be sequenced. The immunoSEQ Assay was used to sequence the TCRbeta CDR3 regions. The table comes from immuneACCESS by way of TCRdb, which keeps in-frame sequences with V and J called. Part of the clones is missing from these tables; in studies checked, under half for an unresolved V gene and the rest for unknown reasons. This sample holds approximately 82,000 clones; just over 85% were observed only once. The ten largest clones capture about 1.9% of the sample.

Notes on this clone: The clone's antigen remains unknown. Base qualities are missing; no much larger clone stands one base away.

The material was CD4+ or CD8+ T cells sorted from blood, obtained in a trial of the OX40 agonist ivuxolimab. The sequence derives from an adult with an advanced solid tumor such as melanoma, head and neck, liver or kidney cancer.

The CDR3 has the sequence CASSVDGVTGELFF. The sequenced DNA: TGTGCCAGCAGTGTTGACGGAGTAACCGGGGAGCTGTTTTTT. This chain is built from TRBV6-4 and TRBJ2-2, with no reliable assignment of the D segment. Trimming removed 4 bases from V and 5 bases from J, leaving 11 bases between the germline ends. Inclusive of the bounding cysteine and phenylalanine, the CDR3 is 14 residues long. Of the read, only the CDR3 DNA is kept; its 42 bases are in frame from base 1. The germline V gene supplies CDR1 MRHNA and CDR2 SNTAGT.